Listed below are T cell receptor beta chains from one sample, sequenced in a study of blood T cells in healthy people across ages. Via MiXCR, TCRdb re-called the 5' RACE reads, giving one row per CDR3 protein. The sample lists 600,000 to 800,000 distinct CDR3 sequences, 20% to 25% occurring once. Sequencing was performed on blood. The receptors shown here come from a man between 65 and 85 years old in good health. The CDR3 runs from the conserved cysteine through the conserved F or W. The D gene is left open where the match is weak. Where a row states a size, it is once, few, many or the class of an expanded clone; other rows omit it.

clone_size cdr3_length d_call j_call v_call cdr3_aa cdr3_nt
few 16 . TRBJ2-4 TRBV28 CASTADTSLAKNIQYF TGTGCCAGCACCGCGGACACCAGTCTAGCCAAAAACATTCAGTACTTC
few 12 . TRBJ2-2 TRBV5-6 CASSFPTGELFF TGTGCCAGCAGCTTCCCCACCGGGGAGCTGTTTTTT
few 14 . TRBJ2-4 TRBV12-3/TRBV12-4 CASTQGLAKNIQYF TGTGCCAGCACCCAGGGTTTAGCCAAAAACATTCAGTACTTC
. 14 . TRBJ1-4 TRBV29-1 CSVTLQGGVEELFF TGCAGCGTAACCTTACAGGGCGGCGTTGAAGAACTGTTTTTT
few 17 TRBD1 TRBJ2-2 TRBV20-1 CSARGSLGQGRTGELFF TGCAGTGCTAGAGGCAGCTTGGGACAGGGGCGCACCGGGGAGCTGTTTTTT
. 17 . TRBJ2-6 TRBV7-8 CASSFTRGGSGANVLTF TGTGCCAGCAGCTTCACCCGGGGAGGCTCTGGGGCCAACGTCCTGACTTTC
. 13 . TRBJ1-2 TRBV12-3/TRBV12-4 CASSFLSPYGYTF TGTGCCAGCAGTTTCTTGTCGCCCTATGGCTACACCTTC
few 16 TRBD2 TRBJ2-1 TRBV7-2 CASSTSGPSSYNEQFF TGTGCCAGCAGCACTAGCGGACCGAGCTCCTACAATGAGCAGTTCTTC
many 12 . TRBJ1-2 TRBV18 CASSPENYGYTF TGTGCCAGCTCACCAGAAAACTATGGCTACACCTTC
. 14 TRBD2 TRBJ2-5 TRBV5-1 CASSYQAGGETQYF TGCGCCAGCAGCTACCAAGCGGGAGGGGAGACCCAGTACTTC
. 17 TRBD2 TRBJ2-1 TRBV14 CASSQDVRSGRGNEQFF TGTGCCAGCAGCCAAGACGTCAGGAGCGGGAGGGGAAATGAGCAGTTCTTC
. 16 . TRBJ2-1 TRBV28 CASSLVLAQTNNEQFF TGTGCCAGCAGTTTAGTCCTCGCACAAACTAACAATGAGCAGTTCTTC
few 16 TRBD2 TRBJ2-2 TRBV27 CASSLSGTTHTGELFF TGTGCCAGCAGTTTATCTGGGACTACCCACACCGGGGAGCTGTTTTTT
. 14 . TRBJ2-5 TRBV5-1 CASSLEGISETQYF TGCGCCAGCAGCTTGGAAGGGATTTCAGAGACCCAGTACTTC
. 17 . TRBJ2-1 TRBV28 CASSHLRKLTGYNEQFF TGTGCCAGCAGCCACCTGAGGAAGCTCACCGGGTACAATGAGCAGTTCTTC
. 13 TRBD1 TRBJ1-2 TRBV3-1 CASSQGQGRGYTF TGTGCCAGCAGCCAAGGACAGGGTAGGGGCTACACCTTC
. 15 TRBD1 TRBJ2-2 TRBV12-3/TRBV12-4 CASNDRGGDTGELFF TGTGCCAGCAATGACAGGGGTGGTGACACCGGGGAGCTGTTTTTT
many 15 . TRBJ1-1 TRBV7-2 CASSLDYRVYTEAFF TGTGCCAGCAGCTTAGACTACAGGGTTTACACTGAAGCTTTCTTT
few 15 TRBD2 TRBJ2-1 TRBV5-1 CASSFGLAGENEQFF TGCGCCAGCAGCTTCGGACTAGCGGGAGAAAATGAGCAGTTCTTC
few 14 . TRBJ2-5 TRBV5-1 CASSFLDGQETQYF TGCGCCAGCAGCTTCCTCGACGGACAAGAGACCCAGTACTTC
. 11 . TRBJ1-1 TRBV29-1 CSVRIVFEAFF TGCAGCGTTAGGATCGTGTTTGAAGCTTTCTTT
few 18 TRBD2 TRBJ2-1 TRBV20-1 CSARAGTSGGNSYNEQFF TGCAGTGCTAGAGCGGGCACTAGCGGGGGTAACTCCTACAATGAGCAGTTCTTC
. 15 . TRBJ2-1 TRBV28 CASSPWGIMRWEQFF TGTGCCAGCTCCCCCTGGGGAATTATGCGATGGGAGCAGTTCTTC
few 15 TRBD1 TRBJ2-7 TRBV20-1 CSASAPRQGTYEQYF TGCAGTGCTAGCGCCCCCCGACAGGGGACCTACGAGCAGTACTTC
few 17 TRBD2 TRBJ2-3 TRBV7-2 CASSYRTSGEGTDTQYF TGTGCCAGCAGCTACCGGACTAGCGGGGAAGGAACAGATACGCAGTATTTT
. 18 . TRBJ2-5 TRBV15 CATSRDIGNTGIRETQYF TGTGCCACCAGCAGAGATATAGGGAATACAGGGATTCGGGAGACCCAGTACTTC
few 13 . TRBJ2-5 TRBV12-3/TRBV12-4 CASGVGGKETQYF TGTGCCAGCGGCGTAGGGGGAAAAGAGACCCAGTACTTC
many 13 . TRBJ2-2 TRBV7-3 CASSLGYDGELFF TGTGCCAGCAGCTTAGGATATGACGGGGAGCTGTTTTTT
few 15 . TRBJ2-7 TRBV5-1 CASSLRSLPDTEQYF TGCGCCAGCAGCTTGAGGTCTCTCCCCGACACCGAGCAGTACTTC
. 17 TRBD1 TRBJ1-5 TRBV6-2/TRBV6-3 CASSYAPRAGGSQPQHF TGTGCCAGCAGTTACGCCCCCCGGGCAGGGGGCTCTCAGCCCCAGCATTTT
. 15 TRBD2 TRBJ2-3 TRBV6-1 CASTDVAGSTDTQYF TGTGCCAGCACCGATGTAGCGGGGAGCACAGATACGCAGTATTTT
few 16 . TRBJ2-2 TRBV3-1 CASSQGAGPNTGELFF TGTGCCAGCAGCCAAGGGGCCGGGCCGAACACCGGGGAGCTGTTTTTT
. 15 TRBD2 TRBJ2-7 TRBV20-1 CSARMGLAGVVEQYF TGCAGTGCTAGGATGGGACTAGCGGGAGTTGTCGAGCAGTACTTC
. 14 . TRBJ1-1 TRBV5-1 CASSYRGSNTEAFF TGCGCCAGCAGCTATCGCGGCTCTAACACTGAAGCTTTCTTT
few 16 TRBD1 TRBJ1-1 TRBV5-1 CASSRDPGQGLTEAFF TGCGCCAGCAGCCGAGACCCGGGACAGGGGTTGACTGAAGCTTTCTTT
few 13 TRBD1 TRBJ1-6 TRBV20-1 CSAPGQGESPLHF TGCAGTGCCCCGGGACAGGGGGAATCACCCCTCCACTTT
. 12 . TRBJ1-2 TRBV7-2 CASSTGTYGYTF TGTGCCAGCAGCACAGGCACCTATGGCTACACCTTC
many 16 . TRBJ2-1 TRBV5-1 CASSLGDSYSYNEQFF TGCGCCAGCAGCTTGGGAGACTCGTACTCCTACAATGAGCAGTTCTTC
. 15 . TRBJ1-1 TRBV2 CASSEQGWFIAEAFF TGTGCCAGCAGTGAACAAGGGTGGTTCATAGCTGAAGCTTTCTTT
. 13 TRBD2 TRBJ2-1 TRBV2 CASSGLANNEQFF TGCGCCAGCAGTGGACTAGCGAACAATGAGCAGTTCTTC
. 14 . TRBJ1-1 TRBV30 CAWSIGAGNTEAFF TGTGCCTGGAGTATTGGGGCGGGGAACACTGAAGCTTTCTTT
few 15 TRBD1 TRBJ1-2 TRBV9 CASSVSGTGGVGYTF TGTGCCAGCAGCGTTTCGGGGACAGGGGGTGTTGGCTACACCTTC
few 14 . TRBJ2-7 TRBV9 CASSGAGAAYEQYF TGTGCCAGCAGCGGGGCCGGGGCCGCCTACGAGCAGTACTTC
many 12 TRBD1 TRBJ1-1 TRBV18 CASSPPTGEAFF TGTGCCAGCTCACCCCCGACAGGGGAAGCTTTCTTT
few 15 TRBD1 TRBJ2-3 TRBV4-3 CASSQRGQGTDTQYF TGCGCCAGCAGCCAACGGGGACAGGGTACAGATACGCAGTATTTT
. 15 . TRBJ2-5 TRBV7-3 CASSLNPGDQETQYF TGTGCCAGCAGCTTAAACCCAGGGGACCAAGAGACCCAGTACTTC
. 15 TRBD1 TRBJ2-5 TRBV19 CASSINTGGVETQYF TGTGCCAGTAGTATCAACACAGGGGGCGTTGAGACCCAGTACTTC
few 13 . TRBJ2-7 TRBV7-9 CASSAGHAYEQYF TGTGCCAGCAGCGCGGGACACGCCTACGAGCAGTACTTC
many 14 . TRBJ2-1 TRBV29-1 CSVEGRASFNEQFF TGCAGCGTTGAAGGCAGGGCGAGCTTCAATGAGCAGTTCTTC
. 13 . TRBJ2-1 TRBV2 CASSRDLSVEQFF TGTGCCAGCAGTAGGGATCTCAGCGTTGAGCAGTTCTTC
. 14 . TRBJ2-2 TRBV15 CATSRDRVGGELFF TGTGCCACCAGCAGAGACAGGGTCGGCGGGGAGCTGTTTTTT
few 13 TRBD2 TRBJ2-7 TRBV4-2 CASSHGTSNEQYF TGTGCCAGCAGCCATGGGACTAGTAACGAGCAGTACTTC
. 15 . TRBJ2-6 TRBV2 CAITVGNSGANVLTF TGTGCCATTACAGTGGGGAACTCTGGGGCCAACGTCCTGACTTTC
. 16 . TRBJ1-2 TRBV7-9 CASSLVDSTRGYGYTF TGTGCCAGCAGCTTAGTTGACTCAACTAGAGGGTATGGCTACACCTTC